This passage covers 24 T cell receptor beta chains from one sample sequenced in a study of response to subunit inactivated influenza vaccine. TCRdb re-called the RT-PCR reads through MiXCR, storing one row per CDR3 protein. The repertoire holds roughly 630,000 distinct CDR3 sequences, with roughly 15% as singletons. The sample consisted of PBMCs from blood, taken less than 15 days before vaccination. These receptors were collected from a man aged 50 to 60 who received an inactivated influenza vaccine.

The rearrangement uses TRBV20-1 and TRBJ2-7; D not certain. Germline CDR1 reads DFQATT; CDR2 reads SNEGSKA (reference sequence). The CDR3 has 11 residues. The V end was cut by 2 bases, the J end by 4 bases, with 6 bases between. The CDR3 loop reads CSARKGYEQYF. CDR3 coding DNA: TGCAGTGCTAGAAAGGGTTACGAGCAGTACTTC.

The V gene is TRBV5-1, the J gene TRBJ2-3; TRBD2 matches at 12 bases. The CDR3 has 15 residues. Per the germline V gene, CDR1 is SGHRS and CDR2 is YFSETQ. V lost 4 bases to trimming and J lost 7 bases; unmatched junction nucleotides: 7. The CDR3 DNA sequence: TGCGCCAGCAGCCGGACTAGCGGGATAGGTAATACGCAGTATTTT. Protein sequence: CASSRTSGIGNTQYF.

V usage is TRBV7-2 and J usage is TRBJ2-1; 9 bases agree with TRBD1. V lost 7 bases and J lost 3; bases outside the gene matches: 7. Per the germline V gene, CDR1 is SGHTA and CDR2 is FQGNSA. This CDR3 has 15 amino acids. CDR3 sequence: CASITGTGHYNEQFF. CDR3 coding DNA: TGTGCCAGCATCACCGGGACAGGGCACTACAATGAGCAGTTCTTC.

This clonotype was counted many times. The rearrangement joins TRBV12-3 or TRBV12-4 to TRBJ1-5; 10 bases line up with TRBD1. The ends lost 6 bases at V and 6 bases at J; junction bases unmatched: 8. The CDR3 covers 15 residues. In DNA form, the CDR3 reads TGTGCCAGCAGCCCAGGGACAGGGGATAGTCAGCCCCAGCATTTT. The encoded protein is CASSPGTGDSQPQHF.

The V gene is TRBV15, the J gene TRBJ2-1; 16 bases align to TRBD2. V trimming: 8 bases; J trimming: 4 bases; junction bases outside the gene matches: 11. The germline gives CDR1 LNHNV, CDR2 YYDKDF (reference sequence). The CDR3 extends over 18 amino acids. CDR3 in DNA: TGTGCCACCGACGGGACTAGCGGGAGGGTTCCAAGATACAATGAGCAGTTCTTC. It translates to CATDGTSGRVPRYNEQFF.

In this sample, this clonotype turned up a few times. CDR3 sequence (DNA): TGTGCTAGTGGCCAAGGACTAGCGGCCACAGATACGCAGTATTTT. Translated, it gives CASGQGLAATDTQYF. This chain links TRBV12-5 with TRBJ2-3; 10 bases are a match to TRBD2. Germline CDR1 LGHNT, CDR2 FRNRAP. Trimming cost V 6 bases and J 2 bases; bases outside gene matches: 5. This CDR3 region has 15 residues.

The chain uses TRBV12-3 or TRBV12-4 and TRBJ1-2; tentatively, D is TRBD1 (5 bases). This CDR3 has 13 amino acids. V lost 6 bases, J lost 3 bases, and 11 bases lay in between. CDR3 bases: TGTGCCAGCAGCCCGGGGCAGCACTATGGCTACACCTTC. Translation: CASSPGQHYGYTF.

The chain recombines TRBV20-1 with TRBJ1-5; a weak D match, TRBD1 (5 bases). The CDR3 totals 14 residues. Trimming stripped 0 bases from V and 6 bases from J, with 12 bases between. Germline V gene data show CDR1 as DFQATT and CDR2 as SNEGSKA (reference sequence). The CDR3 region is CSARDMAGSQPQHF. For the CDR3, the DNA is TGCAGTGCTAGAGATATGGCAGGGAGTCAGCCCCAGCATTTT.

CDR3 sequence: CASSQGQASTEAFF. The CDR3 DNA reads TGTGCCAGCAGCCAGGGACAGGCGAGCACTGAAGCTTTCTTT. The chain links TRBV3-1 to TRBJ1-1; 8 nucleotides align to TRBD1. J lost 4 bases, V lost 3 bases, and 4 bases had no gene match. The CDR3 consists of 14 residues. Germline V CDR1 and CDR2: LGHDT, YNNKEL (reference sequence).

This clonotype was seen more than once but under ten times. V and J are TRBV10-3 and TRBJ2-3; 7 bases align to TRBD1. The CDR3 is 15 amino acids. V was pared by 6 bases and J by 3 bases, with 9 bases of the junction left unmatched. Germline values: CDR1 ENHRY, CDR2 SYGVKD. The CDR3 here is CAIRPPGQKTDTQYF. The CDR3 DNA reads TGTGCCATCAGACCTCCGGGACAGAAAACAGATACGCAGTATTTT.

The rearrangement uses TRBV6-1 and TRBJ2-7, with unresolved D. V was pared by 7 bases and J by 2 bases, with 12 bases between. Germline CDR1 MNHNS, CDR2 SASEGT. The CDR3 runs 13 residues. CDR3 coding DNA: TGTGCCAGCAATCCGCAAGCCCCCTACGAGCAGTACTTC. It codes for CASNPQAPYEQYF.

This clonotype showed up just a few times. This rearrangement joins TRBV4-1 to TRBJ2-1; 9 bases are a match to TRBD1. Germline V gene lookup returns CDR1 MGHRA and CDR2 YSYEKL. Trimming removed 1 base from V and 7 bases from J; junction bases left unmatched: 5. CDR3 size: 15 residues. CDR3 amino acids: CASSQVTGGRNEQFF. The CDR3 DNA follows: TGCGCCAGCAGCCAAGTGACAGGGGGGCGGAATGAGCAGTTCTTC.

The chain recombines TRBV20-1 with TRBJ1-2; a possible D gene is TRBD1 (5 bases). Trimming removed 4 bases from V and 2 bases from J, with 14 bases in between. Germline-derived CDR1 and CDR2 are DFQATT and SNEGSKA (reference sequence). This CDR3 region has 14 residues. CDR3 amino acids: CSANAGRLNYGYTF. The CDR3 nucleotides read TGCAGTGCTAACGCAGGGCGTCTGAACTATGGCTACACCTTC.

The V and J genes are TRBV28 and TRBJ2-4, with 10 bases matching TRBD1. The CDR3 sequence is 14 residues long. Trimming cost V 6 bases and J 8 bases; bases outside gene matches: 7. The germline gives CDR1 MDHEN, CDR2 SYDVKM. CDR3 DNA sequence: TGTGCCAGCAGACTGACAGGGGGCGGGGACATTCAGTACTTC. Translation gives CASRLTGGGDIQYF.

This clonotype was seen ten or more times. The chain has TRBV7-2 and TRBJ1-5; tentatively, D is TRBD1 (5 bases). Trimming shortened V by 8 bases and J by 0 bases, and 14 bases separated the two germline ends. The CDR3 totals 15 residues. Germline loops: CDR1 SGHTA, CDR2 FQGNSA. CDR3 loop: CASRAGVYSNQPQHF. CDR3 nucleotides: TGTGCCAGCCGAGCGGGGGTATATAGCAATCAGCCCCAGCATTTT.

The genes are TRBV5-6 and TRBJ2-7; the D is unclear. V was clipped by 3 bases and J by 5 bases, with 30 bases between them. The CDR3 runs to 19 residues. Germline V gene sequence: CDR1 SGHDT, CDR2 YYEEEE. The CDR3 DNA follows: TGTGCCAGCAGCTCGAACATATTCCTAGAAGCGTTAGAGGCCCACGAGCAGTACTTC. This gives the protein CASSSNIFLEALEAHEQYF.

This clonotype was picked up a small number of times. The rearrangement uses TRBV30 and TRBJ2-5; 9 bases fit TRBD1. The germline CDR1 and CDR2 sequences are GTSNPN and SVGIG (reference sequence). V trimming: 2 bases; J trimming: 7 bases; junction bases outside the gene matches: 8. The CDR3 totals 14 residues. CDR3 in amino acids: CAWSHRTGAGTQYF. DNA for the CDR3: TGTGCCTGGAGTCACAGGACAGGGGCAGGGACCCAGTACTTC.

This clonotype was observed at least ten times. This chain uses TRBV5-1 with TRBJ2-7; D call uncertain. The CDR3 covers 12 residues. Germline values: CDR1 SGHRS, CDR2 YFSETQ. Between the trimmed V and J ends, which lost 0 bases and 5 bases, there was a span of 6 bases. CDR3 loop: CASSLEGHEQYF. In nucleotides, the CDR3 is TGCGCCAGCAGCTTGGAGGGTCACGAGCAGTACTTC.

This clonotype was seen a few times. This chain links TRBV18 with TRBJ2-1; 7 bases map to TRBD2. V gave up 2 bases and J gave up 2 bases; unmatched junction bases: 6. Germline CDR1 reads KGHSH; CDR2 reads LQKENI. The CDR3 covers 16 residues. This CDR3 is CASSPSPAGPYNEQFF. Here the CDR3 DNA reads TGTGCCAGCTCACCATCGCCAGCGGGGCCCTACAATGAGCAGTTCTTC.

A few counts support this clonotype. This chain joins TRBV28 and TRBJ2-7; D may be TRBD2 (5 bases). V gave up 3 bases and J gave up 0 bases, with 12 bases separating them. Per the germline V gene, CDR1 is MDHEN and CDR2 is SYDVKM. The CDR3 is 15 amino acids. CDR3 loop: CASSFWTLSSYEQYF. The CDR3 DNA follows: TGTGCCAGCAGTTTTTGGACTTTGTCCTCCTACGAGCAGTACTTC.

The V and J genes are TRBV20-1 and TRBJ2-3; D is uncertain. The length of the CDR3 is 16 residues. The V and J ends lost 0 bases and 0 bases respectively, with 13 bases between them. From germline, CDR1 is DFQATT and CDR2 SNEGSKA (reference sequence). CDR3 protein: CSARDSVSPSTDTQYF. DNA of the CDR3: TGCAGTGCTAGAGATAGTGTTTCACCTAGCACAGATACGCAGTATTTT.

The chain carries TRBV4-3 and TRBJ1-5; D is uncertain. Germline assignment: CDR1 LGHNA and CDR2 YSLEER. This CDR3 comprises 15 residues. The V end lost 0 bases, the J end lost 4 bases, and 10 bases lay between the germline ends. The CDR3 loop reads CASSQDAGINQPQHF. CDR3 bases: TGCGCCAGCAGCCAAGATGCAGGTATAAATCAGCCCCAGCATTTT.

This clonotype was detected a few times. The rearrangement links TRBV28 to TRBJ2-4; weak D call: TRBD2 (6 bases). Germline assignment: CDR1 MDHEN and CDR2 SYDVKM. There are 15 residues in the CDR3. With 3 bases removed from V and 5 bases from J, the gap between germline ends came to 14 bases. This chain's CDR3 is CASSFFGGSQNIQYF. The CDR3 bases are TGTGCCAGCAGTTTTTTCGGGGGTTCCCAAAACATTCAGTACTTC.

A word on this clonotype: A much bigger clone sits one base away, suggesting this may be a read error. This chain connects TRBV12-3 or TRBV12-4 to TRBJ2-2; possible D gene TRBD2, 6 bases. This CDR3 comprises 15 residues. CDR3 nucleotide sequence: TGTGCCAGCAGTTTGTCTAGCGCCGACACCGGGGAGCTGGTTTTT. Translating gives CASSLSSADTGELVF.